Presented here are 26 T cell receptor beta chains from one specimen sequenced in a study of neurological immune-mediated disorders. Noted time point: technical triplicate 3. TCRdb re-called the 5' RACE reads with MiXCR, one entry per CDR3 protein. Seen here are 25,000 to 30,000 distinct CDR3 sequences, roughly 16% observed once, and the top ten hold around 5.2%. Sequencing was done on a sample of CD4+ T cells from blood. The receptors were gathered from a female donor with HTLV-1-associated myelopathy (HAM/TSP).

The rearrangement uses TRBV20-1 and TRBJ2-1; 7 nucleotides match TRBD2. The V and J ends lost 0 bases and 9 bases, in that order; junction bases with no gene match: 11. This CDR3 has 15 amino acids. Germline CDR1 is DFQATT and CDR2 is SNEGSKA (reference sequence). As DNA, the CDR3 is TGCAGTGCTAGAGATTTGATCGGGAGGCGGAGTGAGCAGTTCTTC. Translated: CSARDLIGRRSEQFF.

There are many counts of this clonotype. The CDR3: CASSLWEGGSPLHF. In DNA, the CDR3 is TGCGCCAGCAGCTTGTGGGAGGGTGGTTCACCCCTCCACTTT. The rearrangement links TRBV5-1 to TRBJ1-6; D not resolved. V lost 1 base, J lost 9 bases, and 11 bases lay in between. The CDR3 sequence is 14 residues long. Germline V gives CDR1 SGHRS, CDR2 YFSETQ.

This clonotype was counted many times. The chain is built from TRBV15 and TRBJ1-5; no clear D gene. Germline values: CDR1 LNHNV, CDR2 YYDKDF (reference sequence). The ends were cut back, 2 bases at V and 4 bases at J, with 6 bases in the middle. There are 13 residues in the CDR3. In nucleotides, the CDR3 is TGTGCCACCAGCAGACAGAGAAATCAGCCCCAGCATTTT. Its protein product is CATSRQRNQPQHF. The variable domain in full, with the rest retrieved from reference TRBV15 and TRBJ1-5, is DAMVIQNPRYQVTQFGKPVTLSCSQTLNHNVMYWYQQKSSQAPKLLFHYYDKDFNNEADTPDNFQSRRPNTSFCFLDIRSPGLGDTAMYLCATSRQRNQPQHFGDGTRLSIL.

The table lists this clonotype with many counts. The chain has TRBV7-2 and TRBJ1-6; no clear D. The V gene's germline CDR1 is SGHTA and CDR2 FQGNSA. Trimming cost V 1 base and J 7 bases, with 11 bases left between them. CDR3 length equals 15 residues. The CDR3 region is CASSLEGLENSPLHF. CDR3 nucleotide sequence: TGTGCCAGCAGCTTAGAGGGTCTAGAGAATTCACCCCTCCACTTT.

This clonotype was seen at least ten times. The J gene is TRBJ2-3, the V gene TRBV5-1; D is ambiguous. The V gene's germline CDR1 is SGHRS and CDR2 YFSETQ. The CDR3 is made up of 13 amino acids. V was cut by 0 bases and J by 5 bases, with 7 bases left in between. CDR3 DNA sequence: TGCGCCAGCAGCTTGGCCGTTGGAGATACGCAGTATTTT. Translation: CASSLAVGDTQYF.

This clonotype was seen many times. The chain joins TRBV12-3 or TRBV12-4 to TRBJ2-6; the match to TRBD1 covers 12 bases. The CDR3 has 19 amino acids. Trimming cost V 5 bases and J 3 bases; bases outside gene matches: 11. CDR3 sequence (DNA): TGTGCCAGCAGTCCAGGCTCCGGGACAGGGGGCTTTGGGGCCAACGTCCTGACTTTC. As protein: CASSPGSGTGGFGANVLTF.

This clonotype was counted ten times or more. This rearrangement joins TRBV7-9 to TRBJ1-2; no firm D call. CDR1 and CDR2 (germline): SEHNR, FQNEAQ (reference sequence). The CDR3 totals 13 residues. Trimming removed 1 base from V and 2 bases from J, with 5 bases in between. The chain's CDR3 is CASSLGLNYGYTF. Here the CDR3 DNA reads TGTGCCAGCAGCTTAGGACTGAACTATGGCTACACCTTC.

The CDR3 DNA follows: TGTGCCACCAGTCCCAGGACACCGTCTATGGAGCAGTACTTC. Residues: CATSPRTPSMEQYF. This sequence joins TRBV24-1 and TRBJ2-7; possible D gene TRBD1, 5 bases. This CDR3 comprises 14 residues. Trimming removed 6 bases at V and 7 bases at J, with 18 bases between. The germline V gene encodes CDR1 KGHDR and CDR2 SFDVKD.

Many counts were recorded for this clonotype. The CDR3 DNA follows: TGCAGTGCTAGACCCGGAACCTACACAGATACGCAGTATTTT. Amino acid sequence: CSARPGTYTDTQYF. The genes are TRBV20-1 and TRBJ2-3; D is ambiguous. The CDR3 contains 14 residues. From germline, CDR1 is DFQATT and CDR2 SNEGSKA (reference sequence). The germline V and J ends were trimmed by 2 bases and 2 bases, with 11 bases remaining between them.

This clonotype was counted at least ten times. The chain recombines TRBV6-2 or TRBV6-3 with TRBJ2-7; D gene uncertain. The CDR3 length is 17 residues. The V end was cut by 5 bases, the J end by 3 bases, with 23 bases between. Germline V gene lookup returns CDR1 MNHEY and CDR2 SVGEGT. The CDR3 bases are TGTGCCAGCAGTGCGCGAACGTCGGATAGGGTGGGCTACGAGCAGTACTTC. Its protein is CASSARTSDRVGYEQYF.

Many counts were recorded for this clonotype. V usage is TRBV6-1 and J usage is TRBJ2-5; D might be TRBD1 or TRBD2, each matching 5 bases. The length of the CDR3 is 13 residues. Germline values: CDR1 MNHNS, CDR2 SASEGT. V was cut by 8 bases and J by 5 bases, with 15 bases left in between. The DNA of the CDR3 is TGTGCCAGCGGGGGAGAGGGTCGGGAGACCCAGTACTTC. It yields the protein CASGGEGRETQYF.

This clonotype has ten or more counts. This chain joins TRBV24-1 and TRBJ2-6; the D is unclear. V dropped 4 bases and J dropped 0 bases, with 9 bases sitting between them. The CDR3 covers 16 residues. The V gene's germline CDR1 is KGHDR and CDR2 SFDVKD. The CDR3 nucleotides read TGTGCCACCAGTGACCCCGGTAGCTCTGGGGCCAACGTCCTGACTTTC. It is translated as CATSDPGSSGANVLTF.

Many counts were recorded for this clonotype. V gene TRBV5-1 combines with J gene TRBJ1-2; 11 bases map to TRBD1. The length of the CDR3 is 17 residues. V shed 4 bases, J shed 3 bases, and the junction held 11 bases outside the gene matches. Germline V gene sequence: CDR1 SGHRS, CDR2 YFSETQ. DNA for the CDR3: TGCGCCAGCAGCCCGGACCCTGGACAGGGGGCGGACTATGGCTACACCTTC. It specifies CASSPDPGQGADYGYTF.

The chain has TRBV30 and TRBJ2-5; D is unresolved. The germline V gene has CDR1 GTSNPN and CDR2 SVGIG (reference sequence). V was pared by 5 bases and J by 5 bases, with 15 bases between. This CDR3 has 13 residues. In DNA form, the CDR3 reads TGTGCCTGGTTCGACAAACGCCGGGAGACCCAGTACTTC. It codes for CAWFDKRRETQYF.

This clonotype is judged medium-sized. The chain has TRBV20-1 and TRBJ2-7; 11 bases are shared with TRBD2. The CDR3 has 13 residues. Germline CDR1 and CDR2: DFQATT and SNEGSKA (reference sequence). After removal of 6 bases from V and 4 bases from J, the junction contained 5 bases not matched to a gene. DNA of the CDR3: TGCAGTGCCGTAGCGGGGGGGCTGTACGAGCAGTACTTC. It translates to CSAVAGGLYEQYF.

This clonotype was observed at least ten times. The genes are TRBV20-1 and TRBJ2-7; 7 nucleotides agree with TRBD1. Trimming removed 3 bases from V and 4 bases from J; junction bases left unmatched: 9. CDR1 DFQATT and CDR2 SNEGSKA come from the germline V gene (reference sequence). The CDR3 is made up of 14 amino acids. This chain's CDR3 is CSARLGQSSYEQYF. Here the CDR3 DNA reads TGCAGTGCTAGGTTGGGACAGTCAAGTTACGAGCAGTACTTC.

This clonotype was seen repeatedly, ten times or more. The chain couples TRBV10-3 to TRBJ2-3, with 7 bases matching TRBD2. The J segment lost 0 bases and the V segment lost 0 bases, leaving 3 bases of the junction unmatched. The CDR3 is 16 amino acids. The germline CDR1 and CDR2 sequences are ENHRY and SYGVKD. The DNA for the CDR3 is TGTGCCATCAGTGAGTCTATTAGCGGGAGCACAGATACGCAGTATTTT. It yields the protein CAISESISGSTDTQYF.

Ten or more counts support this clonotype. V and J are TRBV24-1 and TRBJ2-1, with TRBD2 matching 14 bases. Trimming removed 1 base from V and 8 bases from J; junction bases left unmatched: 9. This CDR3 comprises 18 residues. The V gene's germline CDR1 is KGHDR and CDR2 SFDVKD. CDR3 residues: CATSDFQPGTSGGDEQFF. The CDR3 DNA reads as TGTGCCACCAGTGATTTCCAACCCGGGACTAGCGGGGGCGATGAGCAGTTCTTC.

This clonotype was seen many times. The chain links TRBV20-1 to TRBJ2-1, with 10 bases fitting TRBD2. Germline CDR1 DFQATT, CDR2 SNEGSKA (reference sequence). The CDR3 runs 16 residues. V shed 0 bases and J 3 bases; nucleotides not matched to a gene: 5. Here the CDR3 reads CSARDWGTSDYNEQFF. In nucleotides, the CDR3 is TGCAGTGCTAGAGATTGGGGGACTAGCGACTACAATGAGCAGTTCTTC.

This clonotype was detected ten times or more. The chain recombines TRBV25-1 with TRBJ2-1; 11 bases fit TRBD2. Germline values: CDR1 MGHDK, CDR2 SYGVNS. The CDR3 loop spans 19 amino acids. J gave up 3 bases and V 1 base, and 11 bases lay outside the gene matches. The CDR3 loop is CASSEWGLGLAGGYNEQFF. CDR3 in DNA: TGTGCCAGCAGTGAATGGGGTCTGGGTCTAGCGGGGGGCTACAATGAGCAGTTCTTC.

The chain recombines TRBV18 with TRBJ2-2; TRBD2 matches at 12 bases. CDR1 and CDR2 (germline): KGHSH, LQKENI. The V and J ends lost 2 bases and 6 bases, in that order; junction bases with no gene match: 4. The CDR3 length is 16 residues. The CDR3 nucleotides read TGTGCCAGCTCACCAGCGACTAGCGGGAGTTCCGGGGAGCTGTTTTTT. Its protein product is CASSPATSGSSGELFF.

This clonotype was recorded at least ten times. The chain links TRBV7-3 to TRBJ2-3; TRBD1 agrees at 11 bases. There are 15 residues in the CDR3. Per the germline V gene, CDR1 is SGHTA and CDR2 is FQGTGA. J was trimmed by 3 bases and V by 7 bases; bases with no gene match: 6. The chain's CDR3 is CASNAGQGATDTQYF. CDR3 sequence (DNA): TGTGCCAGCAACGCCGGACAGGGGGCTACAGATACGCAGTATTTT.

This clonotype showed up many times. This chain joins TRBV5-1 and TRBJ2-7; no reliable D call. Trimming removed 0 bases from V and 2 bases from J, with 12 bases in between. CDR3 size: 15 residues. Germline CDR1 SGHRS, CDR2 YFSETQ. This chain's CDR3 is CASSLAVAETYEQYF. The CDR3 bases are TGCGCCAGCAGCTTGGCCGTCGCGGAAACCTACGAGCAGTACTTC.

This clonotype came up many times. J is TRBJ1-2 and V is TRBV7-9; the D is unclear. Germline V gives CDR1 SEHNR, CDR2 FQNEAQ (reference sequence). Trimming removed 1 base at V and 7 bases at J, with 7 bases between. This CDR3 comprises 12 residues. The CDR3 loop reads CASSLEGGGYTF. Here the CDR3 DNA reads TGTGCCAGCAGCTTAGAGGGAGGTGGCTACACCTTC.

The sample holds many counts of this clonotype. CDR3 protein: CASTSPNGGGQETQYF. DNA for the CDR3: TGTGCCAGCACCTCACCGAACGGGGGAGGGCAAGAGACCCAGTACTTC. This rearrangement joins TRBV6-6 to TRBJ2-5, with 7 bases identical to TRBD2. The CDR3 runs to 16 residues. Germline assignment: CDR1 MNHNY and CDR2 SVGAGI (reference sequence). V lost 7 bases, J lost 2 bases, and 13 bases stayed unmatched.

Concerning this clonotype itself: One end of the junction does not line up with germline, which may come from a read error. This sequence joins TRBV29-1 and TRBJ1-1; D possibly corresponds to TRBD1 (6 bases). Germline V gene data show CDR1 as SQVTM and CDR2 as ANQGSEA. This CDR3 is 13 amino acids long. The CDR3 region is CSVRRAGDTEPFF. The CDR3 bases are TGCAGCGTCCGAAGGGCAGGGGACACTGAACCTTTCTTT.